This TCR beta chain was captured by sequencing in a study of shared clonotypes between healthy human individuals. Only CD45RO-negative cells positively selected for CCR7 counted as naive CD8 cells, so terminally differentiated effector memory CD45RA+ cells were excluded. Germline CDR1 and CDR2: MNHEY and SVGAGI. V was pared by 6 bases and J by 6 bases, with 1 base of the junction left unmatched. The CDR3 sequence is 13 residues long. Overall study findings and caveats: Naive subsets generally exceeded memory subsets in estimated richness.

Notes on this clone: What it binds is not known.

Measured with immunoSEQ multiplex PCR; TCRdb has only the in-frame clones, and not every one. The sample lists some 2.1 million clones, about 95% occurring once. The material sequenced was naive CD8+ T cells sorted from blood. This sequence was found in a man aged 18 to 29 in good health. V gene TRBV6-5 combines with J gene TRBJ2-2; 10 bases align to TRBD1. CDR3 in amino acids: CASRGTGAGELFF. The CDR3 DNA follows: TGTGCCAGCAGAGGGACAGGGGCCGGGGAGCTGTTTTTT.